This T cell receptor (beta chain) emerged from a study of graft-versus-host responses after intestinal transplantation. Background on the study: Transplants were multivisceral, liver-intestinal, or isolated intestinal. The study's findings and limits: GvH clone levels peaked in circulation, and this peak was associated with early post-transplant HvG declines. Allografts carried high graft-versus-host to host-versus-graft clonal ratios in patients having graft-donor T cell macrochimerism.

On this clone itself: Its antigen is not identified.

Sequenced by immunoSEQ multiplex PCR; TCRdb stores in-frame clones only, minus some. The table records about 85,000 clones, approximately 90% of them present only once. The receptor's source is a human donor who was the organ donor for an intestinal transplant. The input for sequencing was unstimulated CD8+ T cells sorted from spleen or lymph node cells, taken before transplant.

As DNA, the CDR3 is TGTGCCAGCAGCGTTAGCGGGAGGAACCCCTACGAGCAGTACTTC. Translating it yields CASSVSGRNPYEQYF. The chain links TRBV7-9 to TRBJ2-7; 10 positions match TRBD2. The CDR3 has 15 amino acids. V lost 5 bases to trimming and J lost 2 bases; unmatched junction nucleotides: 6. CDR1 and CDR2 (germline): SEHNR, FQNEAQ (reference sequence).